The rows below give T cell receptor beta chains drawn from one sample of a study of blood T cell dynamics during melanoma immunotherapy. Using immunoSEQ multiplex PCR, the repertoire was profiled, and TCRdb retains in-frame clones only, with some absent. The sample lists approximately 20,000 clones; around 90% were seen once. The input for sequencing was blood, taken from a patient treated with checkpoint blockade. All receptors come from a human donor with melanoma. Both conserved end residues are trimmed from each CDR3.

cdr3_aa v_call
ASIGTSNTGELF TRBV6-1
ASNGGRSSYEQY TRBV19
ASSRGLAGGYNEQF TRBV11-2
ASSDGVASSSTGELF TRBV25-1
ASSLGSNSGNTIY TRBV7-9
ASSPAGGAAGELF TRBV27
ASSPVDNGVGY TRBV18
ASSLSVDSYEQY TRBV6-5
ASSLEGQGFGNTIY TRBV5-1
ASSPGTEGSPLH TRBV5-6
ASSRDSGDYNEQF TRBV19
ASSSGRLISTLYEQY TRBV7-8
AIRLAGEVDTQY TRBV10-3
ASSRLAGSADTQY TRBV5-1
AWNPGKSYEQY TRBV30
ASSSKVGEQY TRBV5-1
ASSGGTSGRLYEQF TRBV6-1
ASSLPLGTGDQPQH TRBV5-8
ASSWGNPNTGELF TRBV28
ASARQQGENSPLH TRBV11-2
ASSFSGEGYT TRBV5-4
ASSLGQGADETQY TRBV7-2
ASSLGLAGSSYNEQF TRBV5-6
ASSRDARTTYEQY TRBV5-1
AWGPGLAVSGANVLT TRBV30
ASSAMTGGTYEQY TRBV25-1
ASSLGTGRTDTQY TRBV7-8
ASSLDSPSGANVLT TRBV7-2
ASSKEREGLHLHETQY TRBV13
ASSVGGGDRTSYEQY TRBV9
ASSLEGYQPQH TRBV5-8
ASSELAGEGSDTQY TRBV6-4
ASSLAGFSEQF TRBV5-1
ASSAGGTEAF TRBV9
AWRRRGNTGELF TRBV30
ASSLNPANYGYT TRBV27
ASSLWGLAENTDTQY TRBV7-9
ASSLSFGGAWTSGNLNTDTQY TRBV7-3
ASSPGRADTQY TRBV19
AWSHLGSVSYEQY TRBV30
ASSPRAPPGNTEAF TRBV18
ASSLRSGPLDTQY TRBV5-4
ASSQGLAGGRTSTDTQY TRBV7-4